This paragraph reports one T cell receptor beta chain. Germline V gene lookup returns CDR1 SGDLS and CDR2 YYNGEE. The CDR3 covers 15 residues. V was clipped by 4 bases and J by 5 bases; unmatched bases: 8. This sample is drawn from a study of blood T cell repertoires in COVID-19. Looking at the study overall: Donors in the United States, Italy and Spain gave samples during acute or convalescent COVID-19.

In the source study's methods: Using reference gene primer amplification, nucleated cell counts were estimated. Measured with immunoSEQ multiplex PCR; TCRdb has only the in-frame clones, and not every one. The D gene and trimming were derived from the DNA, and the V and J assignments and clone size from that table. Here the sample spans under 250,000 clones, roughly four fifths being singletons. Sequenced sample: PBMCs or T cells enriched from blood (not recorded which). The chain carries TRBV9 and TRBJ2-5; 10 nucleotides agree with TRBD2. This clonotype was sampled from a woman aged 40-49 years with acute COVID-19. The chain's CDR3 is CASSTSGGAWETQYF. CDR3 in DNA: TGTGCCAGCAGCACCAGCGGGGGGGCCTGGGAGACCCAGTACTTC.